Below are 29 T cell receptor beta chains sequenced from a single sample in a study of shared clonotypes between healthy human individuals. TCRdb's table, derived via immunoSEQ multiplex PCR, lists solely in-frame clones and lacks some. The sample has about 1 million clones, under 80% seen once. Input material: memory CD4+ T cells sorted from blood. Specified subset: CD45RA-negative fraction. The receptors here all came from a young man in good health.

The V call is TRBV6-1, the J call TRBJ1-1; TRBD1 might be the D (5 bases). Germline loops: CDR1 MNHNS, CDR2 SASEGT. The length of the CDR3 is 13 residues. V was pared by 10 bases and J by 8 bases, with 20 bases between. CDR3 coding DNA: TGTGCCACCTCGAGGGGACTACCTCCCGAAGCTTTCTTT. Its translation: CATSRGLPPEAFF.

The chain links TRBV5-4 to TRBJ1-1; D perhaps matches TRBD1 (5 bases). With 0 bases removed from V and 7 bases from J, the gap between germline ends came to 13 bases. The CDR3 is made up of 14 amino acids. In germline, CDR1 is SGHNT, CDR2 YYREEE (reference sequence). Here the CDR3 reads CASSLAGGSNEAFF. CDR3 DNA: TGTGCCAGCAGCTTGGCCGGGGGATCTAATGAAGCTTTCTTT.

The CDR3 loop reads CASSLMVQNTEAFF. For the CDR3, the DNA is TGTGCCAGCAGCTTAATGGTACAGAACACTGAAGCTTTCTTT. The chain uses TRBV7-2 and TRBJ1-1, with D unresolved. The V end was cut by 2 bases, the J end by 1 base, with 8 bases between. CDR1 and CDR2 (germline): SGHTA, FQGNSA. The CDR3 is 14 residues long.

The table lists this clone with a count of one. The chain's CDR3 is CASSLPGTGELFF. Written as DNA, the CDR3 is TGTGCCAGCAGCTTACCTGGAACCGGGGAGCTGTTTTTT. V gene TRBV7-2 combines with J gene TRBJ2-2, with no clear D. This CDR3 has 13 residues. V was clipped by 2 bases and J by 5 bases, with 6 bases between them. Germline V lookup: CDR1 SGHTA, CDR2 FQGNSA.

CDR3 bases: TGTGCCAGTAGTAGGGACGGGTTCCCCGGGGAGCTGTTTTTT. Translated, it gives CASSRDGFPGELFF. The chain combines TRBV19 with TRBJ2-2; D may be TRBD1 or TRBD2 (5 bases each). The CDR3 is 14 residues long. Germline lookup yields CDR1 LNHDA and CDR2 SQIVND (reference sequence). V was cut by 4 bases and J by 6 bases, with 12 bases left in between.

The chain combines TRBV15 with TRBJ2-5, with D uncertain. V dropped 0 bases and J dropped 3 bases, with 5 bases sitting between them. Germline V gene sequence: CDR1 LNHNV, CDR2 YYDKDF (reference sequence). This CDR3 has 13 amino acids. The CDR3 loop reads CATSRDLKETQYF. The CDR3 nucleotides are TGTGCCACCAGCAGAGACCTTAAAGAGACCCAGTACTTC.

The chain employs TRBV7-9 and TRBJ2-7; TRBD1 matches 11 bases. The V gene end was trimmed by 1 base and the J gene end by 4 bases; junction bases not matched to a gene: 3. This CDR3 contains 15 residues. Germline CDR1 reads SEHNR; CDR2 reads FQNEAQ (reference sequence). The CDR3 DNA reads TGTGCCAGCAGCTTAGTGGACAGGGGGCGGTACGAGCAGTACTTC. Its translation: CASSLVDRGRYEQYF.

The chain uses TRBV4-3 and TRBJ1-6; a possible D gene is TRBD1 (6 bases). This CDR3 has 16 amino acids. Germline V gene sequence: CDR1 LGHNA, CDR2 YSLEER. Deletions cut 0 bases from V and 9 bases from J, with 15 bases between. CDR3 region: CASSQDGAGASSPLHF. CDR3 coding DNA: TGCGCCAGCAGCCAAGATGGGGCAGGGGCGAGTTCACCCCTCCACTTT.

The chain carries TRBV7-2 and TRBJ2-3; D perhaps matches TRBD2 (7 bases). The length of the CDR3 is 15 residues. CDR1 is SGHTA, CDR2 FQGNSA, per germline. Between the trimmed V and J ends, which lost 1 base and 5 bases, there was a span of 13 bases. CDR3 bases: TGTGCCAGCAGCTTAGATCGGGGGGCCGGAGATACGCAGTATTTT. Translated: CASSLDRGAGDTQYF.

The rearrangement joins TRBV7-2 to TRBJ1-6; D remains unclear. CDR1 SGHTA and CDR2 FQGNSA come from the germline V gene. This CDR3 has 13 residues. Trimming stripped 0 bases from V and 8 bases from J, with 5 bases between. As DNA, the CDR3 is TGTGCCAGCAGCTTAGCTGATTATTCACCCCTCCACTTT. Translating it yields CASSLADYSPLHF.

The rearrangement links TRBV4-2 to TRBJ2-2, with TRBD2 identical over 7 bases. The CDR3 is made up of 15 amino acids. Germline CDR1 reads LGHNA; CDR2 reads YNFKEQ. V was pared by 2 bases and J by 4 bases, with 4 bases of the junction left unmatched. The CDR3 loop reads CASSQLAASTGELFF. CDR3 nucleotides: TGTGCCAGCAGCCAACTAGCGGCCTCCACCGGGGAGCTGTTTTTT.

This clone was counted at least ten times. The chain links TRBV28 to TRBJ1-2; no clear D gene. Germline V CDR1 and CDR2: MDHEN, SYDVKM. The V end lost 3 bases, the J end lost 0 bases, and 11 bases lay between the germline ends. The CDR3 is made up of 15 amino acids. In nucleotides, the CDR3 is TGTGCCAGCAGTTTCTACGGGATCGCTAACTATGGCTACACCTTC. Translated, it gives CASSFYGIANYGYTF.

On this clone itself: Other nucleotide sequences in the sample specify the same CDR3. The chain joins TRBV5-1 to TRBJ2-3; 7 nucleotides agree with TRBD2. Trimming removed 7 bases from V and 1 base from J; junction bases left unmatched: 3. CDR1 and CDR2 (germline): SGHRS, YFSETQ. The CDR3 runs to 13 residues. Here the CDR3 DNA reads TGCGCCAGCGGTACTAGCGGCACAGATACGCAGTATTTT. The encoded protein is CASGTSGTDTQYF.

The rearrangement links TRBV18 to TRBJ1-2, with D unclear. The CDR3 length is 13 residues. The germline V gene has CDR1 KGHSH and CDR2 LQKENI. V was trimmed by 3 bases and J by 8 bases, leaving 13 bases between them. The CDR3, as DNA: TGTGCCAGCTCACCCCTGGCGGGATCGGGCTACACCTTC. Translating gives CASSPLAGSGYTF.

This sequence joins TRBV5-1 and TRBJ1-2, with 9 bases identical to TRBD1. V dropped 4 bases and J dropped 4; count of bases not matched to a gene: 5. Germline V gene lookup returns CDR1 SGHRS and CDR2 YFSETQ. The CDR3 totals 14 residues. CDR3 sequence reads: CASSTLTGGYGYTF. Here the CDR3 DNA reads TGCGCCAGCAGCACACTGACAGGGGGCTATGGCTACACCTTC.

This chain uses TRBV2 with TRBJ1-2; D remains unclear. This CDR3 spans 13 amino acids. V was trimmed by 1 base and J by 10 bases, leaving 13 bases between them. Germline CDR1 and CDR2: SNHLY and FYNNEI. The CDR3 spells CASSEGSLSHYTF. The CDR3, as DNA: TGTGCCAGCAGTGAAGGCAGCTTGAGCCACTACACCTTC.

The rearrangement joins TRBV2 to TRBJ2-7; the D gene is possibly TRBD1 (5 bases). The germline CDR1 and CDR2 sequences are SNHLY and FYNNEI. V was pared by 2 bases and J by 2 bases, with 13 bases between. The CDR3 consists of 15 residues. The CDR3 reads CASSEHGAAAYEQYF. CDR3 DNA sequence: TGTGCCAGCAGTGAACATGGGGCAGCCGCCTACGAGCAGTACTTC.

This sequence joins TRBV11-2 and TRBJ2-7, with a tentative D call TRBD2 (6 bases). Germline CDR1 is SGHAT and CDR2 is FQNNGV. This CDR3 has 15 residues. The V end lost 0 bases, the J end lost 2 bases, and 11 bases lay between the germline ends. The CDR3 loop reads CASSLDRGGPYEQYF. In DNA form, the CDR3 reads TGTGCCAGCAGCTTAGATCGGGGAGGCCCCTACGAGCAGTACTTC.

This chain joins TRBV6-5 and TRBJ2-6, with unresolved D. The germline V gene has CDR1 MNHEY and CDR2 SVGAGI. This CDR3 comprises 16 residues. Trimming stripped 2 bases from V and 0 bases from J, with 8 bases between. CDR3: CASSYGSSSGANVLTF. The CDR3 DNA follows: TGTGCCAGCAGTTACGGCTCCAGCTCTGGGGCCAACGTCCTGACTTTC.

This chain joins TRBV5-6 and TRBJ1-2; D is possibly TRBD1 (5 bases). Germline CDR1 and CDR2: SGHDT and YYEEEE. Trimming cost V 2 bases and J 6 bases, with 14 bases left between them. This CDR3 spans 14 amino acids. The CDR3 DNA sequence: TGTGCCAGCAGCTTTAGTCGACAGTCCCATGGCTACACCTTC. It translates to CASSFSRQSHGYTF.

This CDR3 reads CASSPLSGDTNSPLHF. The CDR3 bases are TGTGCCAGCTCACCACTCTCAGGCGATACTAATTCACCCCTCCACTTT. The chain links TRBV18 to TRBJ1-6; D uncertain. Germline V gene lookup returns CDR1 KGHSH and CDR2 LQKENI. This CDR3 has 16 amino acids. V was cut by 1 base and J by 6 bases, with 13 bases left in between.

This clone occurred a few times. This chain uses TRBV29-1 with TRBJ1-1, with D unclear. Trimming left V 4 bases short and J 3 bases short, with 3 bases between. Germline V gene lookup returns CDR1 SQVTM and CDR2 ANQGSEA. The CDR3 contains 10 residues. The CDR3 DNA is TGCAGCGTTGTTGACACTGAAGCTTTCTTT. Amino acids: CSVVDTEAFF.

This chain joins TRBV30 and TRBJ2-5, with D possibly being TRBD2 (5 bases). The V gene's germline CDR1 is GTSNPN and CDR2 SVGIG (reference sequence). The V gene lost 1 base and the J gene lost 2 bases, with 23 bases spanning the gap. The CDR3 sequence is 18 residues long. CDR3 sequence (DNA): TGTGCCTGGAGTGCGTGGAGGACCCTTCGGCCGATTCAAGAGACCCAGTACTTC. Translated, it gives CAWSAWRTLRPIQETQYF.

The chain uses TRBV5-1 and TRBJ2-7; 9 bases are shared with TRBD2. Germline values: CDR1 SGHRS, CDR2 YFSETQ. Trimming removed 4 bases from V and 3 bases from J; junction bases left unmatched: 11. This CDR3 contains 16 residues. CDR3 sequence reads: CASSRGNSGGIYEQYF. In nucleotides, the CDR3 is TGCGCCAGCAGCCGCGGCAACAGCGGGGGGATCTACGAGCAGTACTTC.

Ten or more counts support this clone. In DNA form, the CDR3 reads TGTGCCAGCAGCGAAACGGACAGTGTCTATGGCTACACCTTC. As protein: CASSETDSVYGYTF. The chain has TRBV9 and TRBJ1-2; perhaps TRBD1 as D (6 bases). V dropped 3 bases and J dropped 4 bases, with 13 bases sitting between them. This CDR3 is 14 amino acids long. The germline V gene encodes CDR1 SGDLS and CDR2 YYNGEE.

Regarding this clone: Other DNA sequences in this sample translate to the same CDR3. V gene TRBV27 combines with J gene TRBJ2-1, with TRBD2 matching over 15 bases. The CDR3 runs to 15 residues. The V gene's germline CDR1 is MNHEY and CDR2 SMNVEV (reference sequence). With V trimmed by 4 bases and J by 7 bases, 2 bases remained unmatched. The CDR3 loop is CASSSGLAGGNEQFF. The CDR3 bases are TGTGCCAGCAGTTCGGGACTAGCGGGGGGTAATGAGCAGTTCTTC.

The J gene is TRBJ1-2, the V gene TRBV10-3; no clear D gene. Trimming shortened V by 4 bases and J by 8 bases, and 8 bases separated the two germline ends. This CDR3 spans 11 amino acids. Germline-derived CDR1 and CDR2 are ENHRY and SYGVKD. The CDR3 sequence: CAISASWGYTF. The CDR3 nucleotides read TGTGCCATCAGTGCCTCTTGGGGCTACACCTTC.

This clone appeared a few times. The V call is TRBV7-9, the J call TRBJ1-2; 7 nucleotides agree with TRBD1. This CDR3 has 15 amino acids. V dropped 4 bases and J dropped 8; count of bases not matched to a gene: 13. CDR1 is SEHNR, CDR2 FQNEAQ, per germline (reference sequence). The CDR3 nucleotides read TGTGCCAGCAGCTCAACGATGGACAGGTTCGGCGGCTACACCTTC. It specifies CASSSTMDRFGGYTF.

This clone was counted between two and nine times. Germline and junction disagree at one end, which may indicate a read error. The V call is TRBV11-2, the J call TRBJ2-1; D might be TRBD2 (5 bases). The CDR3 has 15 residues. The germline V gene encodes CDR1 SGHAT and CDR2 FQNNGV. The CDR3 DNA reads TGTGCCAGCAGCGTAGAGGGCGGGCCGGGGAATGAGCAGTTCTTC. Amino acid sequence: CASSVEGGPGNEQFF.